This entry lists 7 T cell receptor beta chains sequenced from one sample in a study of blood T cell repertoires in COVID-19. The table came from immunoSEQ multiplex PCR; TCRdb's copy has only in-frame clones and leaves some out. The data hold about 170,000 clones, with roughly 86% observed a single time. The material sequenced was peripheral blood. These receptors all come from a middle-aged man who had recovered from COVID-19.

The chain uses TRBV20-1 and TRBJ2-7; 7 bases match TRBD2. The germline V gene encodes CDR1 DFQATT and CDR2 SNEGSKA (reference sequence). The CDR3 loop spans 11 amino acids. With 6 bases clipped from V and 7 bases from J, the junction kept 6 bases outside the gene matches. The CDR3 region is CSAVMGGEQYF. The CDR3 DNA follows: TGCAGTGCCGTTATGGGGGGGGAGCAGTACTTC.

This clone turned up a few times. V and J are TRBV27 and TRBJ2-1, with D perhaps matching TRBD2 (6 bases). From germline, CDR1 is MNHEY and CDR2 SMNVEV (reference sequence). Trimming stripped 5 bases from V and 8 bases from J, with 13 bases between. CDR3 length: 13 residues. CDR3 protein: CASSEGTGDEQFF. CDR3 nucleotide sequence: TGTGCCAGCAGTGAGGGGACGGGGGATGAGCAGTTCTTC.

J is TRBJ1-6 and V is TRBV18; D might be TRBD1 (6 bases). CDR3 length: 15 amino acids. Trimming took 5 bases from V and 10 from J, leaving 18 bases between them. The germline V gene encodes CDR1 KGHSH and CDR2 LQKENI. In nucleotides, the CDR3 is TGTGCCAGCTCAGAACGGGACACCCCTTTATCACCCCTCCACTTT. Residues: CASSERDTPLSPLHF.

The chain carries TRBV2 and TRBJ2-5; TRBD2 might be the D (7 bases). V dropped 7 bases and J dropped 7 bases, with 10 bases sitting between them. Germline-derived CDR1 and CDR2 are SNHLY and FYNNEI. CDR3 length: 11 amino acids. The CDR3 DNA reads TGTGCCAGCAAGGGGGAGGGGACCCAGTACTTC. This translates into CASKGEGTQYF. The complete variable domain, with remaining parts taken from reference TRBV2 and TRBJ2-5, reads EPEVTQTPSHQVTQMGQEVILRCVPISNHLYFYWYRQILGQKVEFLVSFYNNEISEKSEIFDDQFSVERPDGSNFTLKIRSTKLEDSAMYFCASKGEGTQYFGPGTRLLVL.

This clone has a single count. This chain connects TRBV5-1 to TRBJ1-2, with TRBD1 identical over 9 bases. Trimming cost V 4 bases and J 6 bases; bases outside gene matches: 7. The CDR3 is made up of 14 amino acids. Germline V gene data show CDR1 as SGHRS and CDR2 as YFSETQ. CDR3 sequence reads: CASSLLDRGHGYTF. CDR3 bases: TGCGCCAGCAGCCTCTTGGACAGGGGCCATGGCTACACCTTC.

The CDR3 spells CASRGTSGGEKLFF. The DNA for the CDR3 is TGTGCCAGCAGGGGTACCTCAGGAGGTGAAAAACTGTTTTTT. The chain combines TRBV27 with TRBJ1-4; D gene uncertain. The ends were cut back, 6 bases at V and 7 bases at J, with 15 bases in the middle. CDR1 and CDR2 from the germline V gene are MNHEY and SMNVEV (reference sequence). CDR3 length: 14 amino acids. Supplemented by reference TRBV27 and TRBJ1-4, the full variable domain reads EAQVTQNPRYLITVTGKKLTVTCSQNMNHEYMSWYRQDPGLGLRQIYYSMNVEVTDKGDVPEGYKVSRKEKRNFPLILESPSPNQTSLYFCASRGTSGGEKLFFGSGTQLSVL.

The chain joins TRBV3-1 (or the pseudogene TRBV3-2) to TRBJ2-2; 12 bases agree with TRBD2. The CDR3 runs to 17 residues. Germline CDR1 is LGHDT and CDR2 is YNNKEL (reference sequence). V lost 3 bases and J lost 2; bases outside the gene matches: 4. DNA of the CDR3: TGTGCCAGCAGCCAGGCTAGCGGGAGGGTAAACACCGGGGAGCTGTTTTTT. Translation: CASSQASGRVNTGELFF.